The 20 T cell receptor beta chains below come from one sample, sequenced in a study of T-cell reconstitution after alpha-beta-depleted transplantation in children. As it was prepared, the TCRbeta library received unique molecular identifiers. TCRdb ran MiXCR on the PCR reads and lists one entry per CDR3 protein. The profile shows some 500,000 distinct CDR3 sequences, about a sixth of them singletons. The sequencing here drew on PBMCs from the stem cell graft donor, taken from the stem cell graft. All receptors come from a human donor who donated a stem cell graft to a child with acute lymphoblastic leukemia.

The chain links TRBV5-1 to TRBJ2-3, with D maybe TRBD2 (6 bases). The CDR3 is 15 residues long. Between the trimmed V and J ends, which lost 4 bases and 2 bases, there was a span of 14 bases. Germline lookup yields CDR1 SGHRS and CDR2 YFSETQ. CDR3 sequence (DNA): TGCGCCAGCAGCGCCGGAGGGGCGGTCACAGATACGCAGTATTTT. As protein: CASSAGGAVTDTQYF.

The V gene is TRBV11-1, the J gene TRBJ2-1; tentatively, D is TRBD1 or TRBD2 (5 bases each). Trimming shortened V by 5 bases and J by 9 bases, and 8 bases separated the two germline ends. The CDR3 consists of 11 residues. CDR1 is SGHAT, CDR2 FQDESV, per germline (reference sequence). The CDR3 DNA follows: TGTGCCAGCAGCCGGGGACCTGAGCAGTTCTTC. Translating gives CASSRGPEQFF.

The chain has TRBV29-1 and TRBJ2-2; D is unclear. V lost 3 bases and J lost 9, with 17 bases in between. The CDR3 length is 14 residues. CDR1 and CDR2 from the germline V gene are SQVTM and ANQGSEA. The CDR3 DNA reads TGCAGCGTTGAGTTAGGGCCAGATAACCGGGAGCTGTTTTTT. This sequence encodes CSVELGPDNRELFF.

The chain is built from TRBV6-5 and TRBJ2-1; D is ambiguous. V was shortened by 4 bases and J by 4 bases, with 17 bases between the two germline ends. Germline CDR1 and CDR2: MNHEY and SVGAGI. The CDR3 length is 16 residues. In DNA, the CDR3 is TGTGCCAGCAGTTCCCCCAATGTTCTCCAATACAATGAGCAGTTCTTC. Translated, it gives CASSSPNVLQYNEQFF.

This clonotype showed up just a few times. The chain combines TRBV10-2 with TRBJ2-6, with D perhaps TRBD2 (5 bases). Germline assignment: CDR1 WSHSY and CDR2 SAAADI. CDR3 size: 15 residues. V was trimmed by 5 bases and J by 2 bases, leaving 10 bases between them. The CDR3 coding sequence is TGCGCCAGCAGTAATAGAGGGACTGGGGCCAACGTCCTGACTTTC. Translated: CASSNRGTGANVLTF.

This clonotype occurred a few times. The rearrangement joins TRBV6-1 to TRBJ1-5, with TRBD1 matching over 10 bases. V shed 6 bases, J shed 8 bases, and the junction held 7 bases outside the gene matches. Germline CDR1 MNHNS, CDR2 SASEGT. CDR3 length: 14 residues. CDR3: CASRRDRGVEPQHF. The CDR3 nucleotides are TGTGCCAGCAGACGGGACAGGGGTGTTGAGCCCCAGCATTTT.

CDR3 sequence: CSVAGGQAEQYF. CDR3 nucleotides: TGCAGCGTTGCTGGCGGACAGGCCGAGCAGTACTTC. The gene calls are TRBV29-1 and TRBJ2-7, with 7 bases identical to TRBD1. CDR1 and CDR2 (germline): SQVTM, ANQGSEA. V shed 4 bases, J shed 6 bases, and the junction held 6 bases outside the gene matches. This CDR3 region has 12 residues.

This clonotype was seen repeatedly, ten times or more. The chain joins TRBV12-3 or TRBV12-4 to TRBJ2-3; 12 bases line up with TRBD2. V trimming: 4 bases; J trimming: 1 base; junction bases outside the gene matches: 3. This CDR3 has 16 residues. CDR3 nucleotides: TGTGCCAGCAGTTCGCGACTAGCGGGGGGCACAGATACGCAGTATTTT. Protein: CASSSRLAGGTDTQYF.

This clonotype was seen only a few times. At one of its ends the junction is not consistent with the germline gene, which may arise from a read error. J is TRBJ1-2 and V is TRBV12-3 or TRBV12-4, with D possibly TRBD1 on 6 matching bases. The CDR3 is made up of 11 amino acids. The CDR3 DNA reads TGTGCCAGCAGTATTAACCGGGACAAGACGTTC. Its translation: CASSINRDKTF.

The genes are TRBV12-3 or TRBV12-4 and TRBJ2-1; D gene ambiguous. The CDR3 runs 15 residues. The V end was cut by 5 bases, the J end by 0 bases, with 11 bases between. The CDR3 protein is CASSPQNPSYNEQFF. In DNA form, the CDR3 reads TGTGCCAGCAGTCCCCAAAACCCCTCCTACAATGAGCAGTTCTTC.

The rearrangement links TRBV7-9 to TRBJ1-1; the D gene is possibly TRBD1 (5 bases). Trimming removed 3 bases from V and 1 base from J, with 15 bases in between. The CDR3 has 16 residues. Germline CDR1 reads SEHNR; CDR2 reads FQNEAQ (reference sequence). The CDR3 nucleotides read TGTGCCAGCAGCTTTGAACAGGTCCTAAGGAACACTGAAGCTTTCTTT. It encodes CASSFEQVLRNTEAFF.

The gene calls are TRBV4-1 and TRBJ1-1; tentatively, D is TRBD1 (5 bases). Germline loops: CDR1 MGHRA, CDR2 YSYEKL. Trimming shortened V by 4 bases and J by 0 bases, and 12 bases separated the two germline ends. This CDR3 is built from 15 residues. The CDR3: CASSRGGSLNTEAFF. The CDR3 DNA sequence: TGCGCCAGCAGCCGGGGCGGGAGTCTGAACACTGAAGCTTTCTTT.

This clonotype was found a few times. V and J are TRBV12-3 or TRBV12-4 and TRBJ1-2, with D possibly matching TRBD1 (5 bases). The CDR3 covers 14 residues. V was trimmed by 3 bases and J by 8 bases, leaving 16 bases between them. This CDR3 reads CASSLGGSVFGYTF. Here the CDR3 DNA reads TGTGCCAGCAGTTTGGGGGGTTCTGTCTTCGGCTACACCTTC.

In DNA form, the CDR3 reads TGTGCCAGCACCCCGAGGGGGGGTGGAGGAAACACCATATATTTT. Protein: CASTPRGGGGNTIYF. The chain carries TRBV6-1 and TRBJ1-3; a possible D gene is TRBD1 (6 bases). The length of the CDR3 is 15 residues. Germline V gives CDR1 MNHNS, CDR2 SASEGT. The germline V and J ends were trimmed by 7 bases and 4 bases, with 17 bases remaining between them.

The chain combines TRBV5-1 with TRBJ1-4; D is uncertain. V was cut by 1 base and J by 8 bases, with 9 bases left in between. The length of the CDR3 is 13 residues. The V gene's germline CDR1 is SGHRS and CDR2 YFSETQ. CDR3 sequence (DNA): TGCGCCAGCAGCTTGACTGTAGGCGAAAAACTGTTTTTT. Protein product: CASSLTVGEKLFF.

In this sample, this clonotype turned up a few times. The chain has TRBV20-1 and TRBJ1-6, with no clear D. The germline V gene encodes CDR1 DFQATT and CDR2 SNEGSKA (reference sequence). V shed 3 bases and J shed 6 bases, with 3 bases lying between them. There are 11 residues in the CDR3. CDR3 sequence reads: CSARGNSPLHF. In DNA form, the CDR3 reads TGCAGTGCTAGGGGTAATTCACCCCTCCACTTT.

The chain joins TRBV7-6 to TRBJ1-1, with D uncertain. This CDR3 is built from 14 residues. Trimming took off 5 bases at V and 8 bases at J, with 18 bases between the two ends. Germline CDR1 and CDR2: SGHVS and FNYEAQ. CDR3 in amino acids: CASSPDGGLAEAFF. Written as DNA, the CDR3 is TGTGCCAGCAGCCCGGACGGTGGGTTAGCGGAAGCTTTCTTT.

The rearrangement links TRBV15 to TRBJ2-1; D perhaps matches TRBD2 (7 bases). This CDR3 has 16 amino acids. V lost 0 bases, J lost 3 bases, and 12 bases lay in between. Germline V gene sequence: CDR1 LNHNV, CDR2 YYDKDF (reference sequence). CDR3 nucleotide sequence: TGTGCCACCAGCAGAGAGGGGCGGGGGCTCTACAATGAGCAGTTCTTC. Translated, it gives CATSREGRGLYNEQFF.

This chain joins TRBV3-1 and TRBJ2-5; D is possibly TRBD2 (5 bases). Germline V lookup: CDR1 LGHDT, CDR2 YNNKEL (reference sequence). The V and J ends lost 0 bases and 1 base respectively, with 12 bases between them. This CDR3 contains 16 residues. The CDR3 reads CASSQDLRLAQETQYF. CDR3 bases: TGTGCCAGCAGCCAAGATCTACGGCTAGCCCAAGAGACCCAGTACTTC.

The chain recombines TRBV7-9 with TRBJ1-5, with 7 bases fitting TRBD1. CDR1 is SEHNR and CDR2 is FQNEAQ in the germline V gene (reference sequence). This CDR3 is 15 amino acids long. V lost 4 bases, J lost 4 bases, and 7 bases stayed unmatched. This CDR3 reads CASSSRQGINQPQHF. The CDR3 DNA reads TGTGCCAGCAGCTCCAGACAGGGAATAAATCAGCCCCAGCATTTT.